Each of the 22 T cell receptor beta chains below was sequenced from the same sample in a study of blood T cell repertoires in COVID-19. Some clones are missing from TCRdb's copy, which holds only in-frame ones; the method was immunoSEQ multiplex PCR. The sample has over 120,000 clones, 80% seen once. The sample consisted of peripheral blood. Receptors were obtained from a man between 65 and 85 years old who had recovered from COVID-19.

The gene calls are TRBV4-3 and TRBJ1-1; D call uncertain. From germline, CDR1 is LGHNA and CDR2 YSLEER. CDR3 length: 15 amino acids. With 4 bases removed from V and 4 bases from J, the gap between germline ends came to 16 bases. DNA of the CDR3: TGCGCCAGCAGCCCATCCCCCGCCCGGGGCACTGAAGCTTTCTTT. This gives the protein CASSPSPARGTEAFF.

The chain links TRBV19 to TRBJ2-1; D unresolved. The V gene lost 3 bases and the J gene lost 6 bases, with 15 bases spanning the gap. Germline CDR1 and CDR2: LNHDA and SQIVND (reference sequence). CDR3 length equals 15 residues. CDR3 in amino acids: CASSMARMVGNEQFF. DNA of the CDR3: TGTGCCAGTAGTATGGCCAGGATGGTGGGCAATGAGCAGTTCTTC.

V and J are TRBV19 and TRBJ1-2; D might be TRBD1 (5 bases). CDR1 LNHDA and CDR2 SQIVND come from the germline V gene (reference sequence). Trimming stripped 6 bases from V and 4 bases from J, with 18 bases between. The CDR3 contains 15 residues. The CDR3 DNA follows: TGTGCCAGTAGGGATAGACAGTCCAGAAGCTATGGCTACACCTTC. Residues: CASRDRQSRSYGYTF.

This rearrangement joins TRBV6-6 to TRBJ1-1; D not certain. Germline assignment: CDR1 MNHNY and CDR2 SVGAGI (reference sequence). The CDR3 consists of 14 residues. The V and J ends lost 0 bases and 0 bases respectively, with 5 bases between them. CDR3 loop: CASSYSPLNTEAFF. The CDR3 region has the DNA TGTGCCAGCAGTTACTCTCCCTTGAACACTGAAGCTTTCTTT.

V and J are TRBV11-2 and TRBJ2-3; D is perhaps TRBD1 (5 bases). The length of the CDR3 is 17 residues. Trimming removed 2 bases from V and 1 base from J, with 16 bases in between. The V gene's germline CDR1 is SGHAT and CDR2 FQNNGV. CDR3 DNA: TGTGCCAGCAGCTTAAAATCAACAGGACGAGGCACAGATACGCAGTATTTT. Translation gives CASSLKSTGRGTDTQYF.

The chain is built from TRBV11-2 and TRBJ2-7, with 8 positions matching TRBD1. CDR3 length equals 15 residues. Germline V lookup: CDR1 SGHAT, CDR2 FQNNGV. With V trimmed by 4 bases and J by 5 bases, 10 bases remained unmatched. The CDR3, as DNA: TGTGCCAGCAGCTGGGTCGGACAGGGAGGTAACGAGCAGTACTTC. This encodes CASSWVGQGGNEQYF. The full variable domain, completed using reference TRBV11-2 and TRBJ2-7, is EAGVAQSPRYKIIEKRQSVAFWCNPISGHATLYWYQQILGQGPKLLIQFQNNGVVDDSQLPKDRFSAERLKGVDSTLKIQPAKLEDSAVYLCASSWVGQGGNEQYFGPGTRLTVT.

This clone showed up just a few times. The rearrangement joins TRBV30 to TRBJ2-5; TRBD2 matches 11 bases. Germline V lookup: CDR1 GTSNPN, CDR2 SVGIG (reference sequence). The CDR3 is 19 residues long. Trimming cost V 4 bases and J 3 bases; bases outside gene matches: 19. The chain's CDR3 is CAWNTAPALLAGEEETQYF. As DNA, the CDR3 is TGTGCCTGGAACACGGCCCCCGCGTTACTAGCGGGAGAGGAAGAGACCCAGTACTTC.

CDR3 loop: CASSDPRDYQETQYF. DNA of the CDR3: TGTGCCAGCAGTGATCCCCGGGACTACCAAGAGACCCAGTACTTC. The V gene is TRBV6-1, the J gene TRBJ2-5, with a weak D call TRBD2 (6 bases). The CDR3 totals 15 residues. CDR1 and CDR2 from the germline V gene are MNHNS and SASEGT. With 3 bases removed from V and 0 bases from J, the gap between germline ends came to 11 bases.

This clone occurred many times. This chain links TRBV7-9 with TRBJ2-7; 7 bases line up with TRBD1. This CDR3 spans 16 amino acids. Germline-derived CDR1 and CDR2 are SEHNR and FQNEAQ (reference sequence). After removal of 5 bases from V and 0 bases from J, the junction contained 10 bases not matched to a gene. The CDR3, as DNA: TGTGCCAGCAGCGCGCTACCGGGACAGAGCTCCTACGAGCAGTACTTC. It specifies CASSALPGQSSYEQYF.

About this clone: Other DNA sequences from this sample encode an identical CDR3 as well. The gene calls are TRBV30 and TRBJ1-5, with 10 bases matching TRBD1. Per the germline V gene, CDR1 is GTSNPN and CDR2 is SVGIG (reference sequence). J lost 3 bases, V lost 3 bases, and 5 bases had no gene match. This CDR3 contains 15 residues. The CDR3 protein is CAWSRGTGDNQPQHF. In nucleotides, the CDR3 is TGTGCCTGGAGCCGAGGGACAGGGGACAATCAGCCCCAGCATTTT.

The rearrangement joins TRBV5-1 to TRBJ1-1; D remains unclear. Germline loops: CDR1 SGHRS, CDR2 YFSETQ. V was pared by 0 bases and J by 1 base, with 7 bases between. This CDR3 is 14 amino acids long. The CDR3 is CASSLGQANTEAFF. The CDR3 DNA follows: TGCGCCAGCAGCTTGGGGCAGGCGAACACTGAAGCTTTCTTT.

DNA for the CDR3: TGTGCCAGCAGTGATGGTCGGGGTACAAAGAACGAGCAGTACTTC. This translates into CASSDGRGTKNEQYF. The chain has TRBV2 and TRBJ2-7; the D gene is possibly TRBD2 (5 bases). The CDR3 is made up of 15 amino acids. Germline CDR1 and CDR2: SNHLY and FYNNEI. With 3 bases removed from V and 5 bases from J, the gap between germline ends came to 17 bases. Filled out from reference TRBV2 and TRBJ2-7, the complete variable domain reads EPEVTQTPSHQVTQMGQEVILRCVPISNHLYFYWYRQILGQKVEFLVSFYNNEISEKSEIFDDQFSVERPDGSNFTLKIRSTKLEDSAMYFCASSDGRGTKNEQYFGPGTRLTVT.

This chain connects TRBV30 to TRBJ2-5; 14 positions agree with TRBD2. The CDR3 length is 16 residues. V was pared by 6 bases and J by 3 bases, with 9 bases of the junction left unmatched. Germline loops: CDR1 GTSNPN, CDR2 SVGIG (reference sequence). CDR3 protein: CACGTSGRIGEETQYF. The CDR3 bases are TGTGCCTGTGGGACTAGCGGGAGAATAGGGGAAGAGACCCAGTACTTC. Variable domain in full (rest from reference TRBV30 and TRBJ2-5): SQTIHQWPATLVQPVGSPLSLECTVEGTSNPNLYWYRQAAGRGLQLLFYSVGIGQISSEVPQNLSASRPQDRQFILSSKKLLLSDSGFYLCACGTSGRIGEETQYFGPGTRLLVL.

A few counts support this clone. V and J are TRBV5-8 and TRBJ1-2, with 7 bases fitting TRBD1. Trimming cost V 1 base and J 1 base; bases outside gene matches: 13. The germline gives CDR1 SGHTS, CDR2 YDEGEE. The CDR3 sequence is 18 residues long. The CDR3 nucleotides read TGTGCCAGCAGCTTGCGGCAGCTCCTCCCAGGGGGTAACTATGGCTACACCTTC. It translates to CASSLRQLLPGGNYGYTF.

This chain connects TRBV6-2 or TRBV6-3 to TRBJ2-7, with a tentative D call TRBD2 (5 bases). V lost 2 bases and J 2 bases, leaving 10 bases between the germline ends. The CDR3 consists of 14 residues. Germline CDR1 MNHEY, CDR2 SVGEGT. CDR3 in amino acids: CASSYGGSAYEQYF. DNA of the CDR3: TGTGCCAGCAGTTACGGCGGGTCCGCCTACGAGCAGTACTTC.

The chain uses TRBV3-1 (or the pseudogene TRBV3-2) and TRBJ1-2, with D hard to call. The germline V gene encodes CDR1 LGHDT and CDR2 YNNKEL (reference sequence). V was shortened by 3 bases and J by 4 bases, with 12 bases between the two germline ends. This CDR3 is built from 14 residues. The CDR3 DNA reads as TGTGCCAGCAGCCACCGGACTGGAGTCTATGGCTACACCTTC. It encodes CASSHRTGVYGYTF.

This clone has a handful of counts. CDR3 amino acids: CATTSAYGGDEQFF. CDR3 DNA: TGTGCCACGACCAGCGCCTACGGGGGGGATGAGCAGTTCTTC. The genes are TRBV15 and TRBJ2-1; TRBD2 matches at 8 bases. Per germline, CDR1 LNHNV and CDR2 YYDKDF (reference sequence). V shed 9 bases, J shed 8 bases, and the junction held 12 bases outside the gene matches. There are 14 residues in the CDR3.

This chain uses TRBV27 with TRBJ1-5; maybe TRBD1 (5 bases). V lost 2 bases, J lost 11 bases, and 13 bases lay in between. The CDR3 covers 13 residues. Germline-derived CDR1 and CDR2 are MNHEY and SMNVEV (reference sequence). CDR3 in amino acids: CASSLGPARAQHF. CDR3 sequence (DNA): TGTGCCAGCAGTTTAGGACCAGCCAGGGCCCAGCATTTT.

V usage is TRBV11-2 and J usage is TRBJ2-7; TRBD2 aligns across 10 bases. Germline V gives CDR1 SGHAT, CDR2 FQNNGV. V shed 2 bases, J shed 7 bases, and the junction held 5 bases outside the gene matches. This CDR3 is 14 amino acids long. The CDR3 sequence: CASSLIEREGEQYF. The CDR3 region has the DNA TGTGCCAGCAGCTTAATCGAGCGGGAGGGGGAGCAGTACTTC.

J is TRBJ2-4 and V is TRBV18; 9 bases are a match to TRBD1. V gave up 5 bases and J gave up 1 base; unmatched junction bases: 15. The germline V gene has CDR1 KGHSH and CDR2 LQKENI. CDR3 size: 19 residues. The CDR3 DNA follows: TGTGCCAGCTCATCCTCGGGACAGGGAAGAGGAAGGGCCAAAAACATTCAGTACTTC. As protein: CASSSSGQGRGRAKNIQYF.

V is TRBV7-9 and J is TRBJ1-1; 12 bases map to TRBD1. Per the germline V gene, CDR1 is SEHNR and CDR2 is FQNEAQ (reference sequence). CDR3 size: 16 residues. Trimming removed 3 bases from V and 3 bases from J; junction bases left unmatched: 5. This chain's CDR3 is CASSFLGQGADTEAFF. The CDR3 DNA follows: TGTGCCAGCAGCTTCTTGGGACAGGGGGCGGACACTGAAGCTTTCTTT.

This clone has only one observation. This chain uses TRBV20-1 with TRBJ2-7; TRBD2 matches at 10 bases. The CDR3 sequence is 11 residues long. Germline V gene lookup returns CDR1 DFQATT and CDR2 SNEGSKA (reference sequence). Losses at the gene ends were 6 bases for V and 5 bases for J; bases not matched to a gene: 1. As DNA, the CDR3 is TGCAGTGCAGGGACTAGCGACGAGCAGTACTTC. Amino acids: CSAGTSDEQYF.